These 32 T cell receptor beta chains were sequenced from one sample in a study of graft-versus-host responses after intestinal transplantation. Repertoires were generated with immunoSEQ multiplex PCR, while TCRdb's copy carries only in-frame clones and drops some. This table has just over 70,000 clones, under 90% appearing once. No antigen has been assigned to these receptors. This sample comprised unstimulated CD4+ T cells sorted from spleen or lymph node cells, obtained before transplant. All receptors derive from a human donor who was the organ donor for an intestinal transplant.

V and J are TRBV4-1 and TRBJ2-7, with TRBD2 matching over 8 bases. The trim removed 6 bases at V and 4 bases at J, leaving 11 bases unmatched. In germline, CDR1 is MGHRA, CDR2 YSYEKL. The length of the CDR3 is 15 residues. CDR3 amino acids: CASSRTATSAYEQYV. CDR3 nucleotides: TGCGCCAGCAGTCGGACCGCGACTAGCGCTTACGAGCAGTACGTC.

The genes are TRBV7-6 and TRBJ1-2; TRBD1 is a possible D gene (5 bases). CDR3 length: 15 residues. CDR1 is SGHVS and CDR2 is FNYEAQ in the germline V gene. Deletions cut 1 base from V and 4 bases from J, with 13 bases between. The CDR3 protein is CASSLDPGTIYGYTF. In nucleotides, the CDR3 is TGTGCCAGCAGCTTAGACCCGGGGACTATCTATGGCTACACCTTC.

The V call is TRBV4-2, the J call TRBJ2-3; 10 bases are a match to TRBD1. Trimming removed 0 bases from V and 4 bases from J; junction bases left unmatched: 4. The CDR3 spans 16 residues. CDR1 and CDR2 from the germline V gene are LGHNA and YNFKEQ. The CDR3 nucleotides read TGTGCCAGCAGCCAAGAATGGACAGGGGGGGCAGATACGCAGTATTTT. Translation gives CASSQEWTGGADTQYF.

This rearrangement joins TRBV5-1 to TRBJ1-2; no reliable D call. V shed 0 bases and J shed 4 bases, with 7 bases lying between them. CDR3 size: 13 residues. From germline, CDR1 is SGHRS and CDR2 YFSETQ. CDR3 in amino acids: CASSLDSLYGYTF. The DNA of the CDR3 is TGCGCCAGCAGCTTGGACAGCCTCTATGGCTACACCTTC.

This chain joins TRBV19 and TRBJ1-1; tentative D call: TRBD1 (6 bases). The CDR3 extends over 15 amino acids. The germline V and J ends were trimmed by 3 bases and 4 bases, with 15 bases remaining between them. Germline values: CDR1 LNHDA, CDR2 SQIVND (reference sequence). CDR3 residues: CASSIDKGVRTEAFF. In DNA form, the CDR3 reads TGTGCCAGTAGTATCGACAAGGGGGTACGCACTGAAGCTTTCTTT.

Worth noting for this clone: Other DNA sequences in the sample encode the same CDR3. The rearrangement uses TRBV27 and TRBJ2-3, with a possible D match to TRBD2 (5 bases). Per germline, CDR1 MNHEY and CDR2 SMNVEV (reference sequence). This CDR3 contains 12 residues. Trimming shortened V by 6 bases and J by 2 bases, and 6 bases separated the two germline ends. The CDR3 spells CASSRDTDTQYF. The CDR3 DNA reads TGTGCCAGCAGCCGGGACACAGATACGCAGTATTTT.

This rearrangement joins TRBV14 to TRBJ2-1, with 7 bases fitting TRBD1. Trimming removed 4 bases from V and 4 bases from J; junction bases left unmatched: 13. Germline CDR1 is SGHDN and CDR2 is FVKESK. The CDR3 extends over 17 amino acids. CDR3 protein: CASSLMTPGGQYNEQFF. The CDR3 DNA reads TGTGCCAGCAGCCTGATGACCCCAGGGGGACAATACAATGAGCAGTTCTTC.

The chain couples TRBV2 to TRBJ2-1, with 13 bases identical to TRBD2. Looked up from germline, CDR1 is SNHLY and CDR2 is FYNNEI. V was pared by 3 bases and J by 15 bases, with 2 bases of the junction left unmatched. The CDR3 extends over 12 amino acids. CDR3 residues: CASSETSGGWFF. Here the CDR3 DNA reads TGTGCCAGCAGTGAGACTAGCGGGGGGTGGTTCTTC. Variable domain in full (rest from reference TRBV2 and TRBJ2-1): EPEVTQTPSHQVTQMGQEVILRCVPISNHLYFYWYRQILGQKVEFLVSFYNNEISEKSEIFDDQFSVERPDGSNFTLKIRSTKLEDSAMYFCASSETSGGWFFGPGTRLTVL.

This clone was seen once. The V gene is TRBV2, the J gene TRBJ2-1; D is ambiguous. The CDR3 spans 16 residues. The V gene lost 6 bases and the J gene lost 0 bases, with 15 bases spanning the gap. Per germline, CDR1 SNHLY and CDR2 FYNNEI. In DNA, the CDR3 is TGTGCCAGCAGGCTCATGAGGAGTAGCTCCTACAATGAGCAGTTCTTC. Amino acid sequence: CASRLMRSSSYNEQFF.

This CDR3 is CASSLFRDRNSPLHF. CDR3 nucleotide sequence: TGTGCCAGCAGCTTATTTCGGGACAGAAATTCACCCCTCCACTTT. The rearrangement links TRBV7-8 to TRBJ1-6; 7 positions agree with TRBD1. V lost 2 bases, J lost 7 bases, and 5 bases stayed unmatched. The CDR3 runs 15 residues. Germline CDR1 is SGHVS and CDR2 is FQNEAQ.

The chain couples TRBV5-1 to TRBJ1-2; the D gene is possibly TRBD1 (5 bases). The CDR3 consists of 13 residues. V was shortened by 0 bases and J by 2 bases, with 5 bases between the two germline ends. CDR1 SGHRS and CDR2 YFSETQ come from the germline V gene. The chain's CDR3 is CASSLGTNYGYTF. CDR3 DNA: TGCGCCAGCAGCTTGGGGACAAACTATGGCTACACCTTC. The full variable domain, completed using reference TRBV5-1 and TRBJ1-2, is KAGVTQTPRYLIKTRGQQVTLSCSPISGHRSVSWYQQTPGQGLQFLFEYFSETQRNKGNFPGRFSGRQFSNSRSEMNVSTLELGDSALYLCASSLGTNYGYTFGSGTRLTVV.

The chain links TRBV2 to TRBJ1-5; 7 nucleotides align to TRBD1. Germline V gene data show CDR1 as SNHLY and CDR2 as FYNNEI. This CDR3 spans 15 amino acids. Unmatched junction bases numbered 8, after V lost 2 bases and J lost 7 bases. The CDR3 coding sequence is TGTGCCAGCAGTGAAACAGCAGGGGGAAGACAGCCCCAGCATTTT. This codes for CASSETAGGRQPQHF.

Only a few counts were recorded for this clone. The V call is TRBV5-1, the J call TRBJ2-5, with TRBD1 identical over 8 bases. V gave up 7 bases and J gave up 2 bases; unmatched junction bases: 1. The germline CDR1 and CDR2 sequences are SGHRS and YFSETQ. The CDR3 length is 12 residues. The DNA for the CDR3 is TGCGCCAGCGGGACAGGACAAGAGACCCAGTACTTC. Translated: CASGTGQETQYF.

The chain joins TRBV6-1 to TRBJ2-4; 7 nucleotides agree with TRBD2. With 4 bases clipped from V and 6 bases from J, the junction kept 3 bases outside the gene matches. The germline V gene encodes CDR1 MNHNS and CDR2 SASEGT. The CDR3 is 13 amino acids. The CDR3 DNA follows: TGTGCCAGCAGTGGGGAGGGGCGAAACATTCAGTACTTC. Translating gives CASSGEGRNIQYF.

This clone was found once. The CDR3 DNA is TGTGCCAGCAGCGAGGGACAGCACTCCTACAATGAGCAGTTCTTC. Protein sequence: CASSEGQHSYNEQFF. The V and J genes are TRBV5-8 and TRBJ2-1; 7 bases map to TRBD1. This CDR3 is built from 15 residues. The germline gives CDR1 SGHTS, CDR2 YDEGEE. V gave up 4 bases and J gave up 0 bases; unmatched junction bases: 4.

V usage is TRBV4-2 and J usage is TRBJ2-1, with TRBD2 matching over 13 bases. Germline trimming cut 2 bases from V and 6 bases from J; bases unmatched to any gene: 19. CDR1 is LGHNA and CDR2 is YNFKEQ in the germline V gene. This CDR3 is 21 amino acids long. The CDR3 is CASSQNTGTGRGLAGVNEQFF. In nucleotides, the CDR3 is TGTGCCAGCAGCCAAAATACCGGGACAGGGCGCGGACTAGCGGGGGTCAATGAGCAGTTCTTC.

V and J are TRBV6-1 and TRBJ1-5; no reliable D call. V lost 1 base and J 4 bases, leaving 11 bases between the germline ends. Germline V gene lookup returns CDR1 MNHNS and CDR2 SASEGT. This CDR3 is 15 amino acids long. In DNA form, the CDR3 reads TGTGCCAGCAGTGAAGGGGCAGCGGTTAATCAGCCCCAGCATTTT. It codes for CASSEGAAVNQPQHF.

The chain employs TRBV6-1 and TRBJ2-5; 8 nucleotides match TRBD2. Losses at the gene ends were 3 bases for V and 2 bases for J; bases not matched to a gene: 5. The CDR3 is made up of 15 amino acids. The germline V gene encodes CDR1 MNHNS and CDR2 SASEGT. The CDR3 loop is CASSDSGGWQETQYF. The CDR3 region has the DNA TGTGCCAGCAGTGACAGCGGGGGATGGCAAGAGACCCAGTACTTC.

The CDR3 sequence is CASSQEYSLYNEQFF. The CDR3 DNA is TGCGCCAGCAGCCAAGAGTACAGTCTATACAATGAGCAGTTCTTC. V gene TRBV4-3 combines with J gene TRBJ2-1, with D unclear. Germline V gene lookup returns CDR1 LGHNA and CDR2 YSLEER. The CDR3 has 15 residues. Trimming pared 0 bases from V and 4 bases from J, leaving 10 bases between.

V usage is TRBV10-3 and J usage is TRBJ2-7; D ambiguous. From germline, CDR1 is ENHRY and CDR2 SYGVKD. Trimming cost V 3 bases and J 4 bases, with 7 bases left between them. The CDR3 is 12 residues long. The CDR3 DNA sequence: TGTGCCATCAGTGAAAACGGGTACGAGCAGTACGTC. It translates to CAISENGYEQYV.

This clone was seen just once. The chain recombines TRBV6-5 with TRBJ2-7; the match to TRBD2 covers 14 bases. Germline-derived CDR1 and CDR2 are MNHEY and SVGAGI. V was clipped by 4 bases and J by 5 bases; unmatched bases: 7. This CDR3 contains 16 residues. The CDR3 loop reads CASSWPGLAGENEQYV. CDR3 nucleotide sequence: TGTGCCAGCAGTTGGCCGGGACTAGCGGGGGAAAACGAGCAGTACGTC.

The J gene is TRBJ1-1, the V gene TRBV5-1; TRBD1 might be the D (5 bases). CDR1 and CDR2 (germline): SGHRS, YFSETQ. The CDR3 is made up of 15 amino acids. The V and J ends lost 2 bases and 0 bases respectively, with 11 bases between them. CDR3 DNA sequence: TGCGCCAGCAGCTTCAACAGGCTAATGAACACTGAAGCTTTCTTT. Protein product: CASSFNRLMNTEAFF.

The gene calls are TRBV5-8 and TRBJ2-1, with 7 bases identical to TRBD2. With V trimmed by 5 bases and J by 0 bases, 5 bases remained unmatched. CDR1 is SGHTS and CDR2 is YDEGEE in the germline V gene. This CDR3 contains 15 residues. CDR3 sequence (DNA): TGTGCCAGCAGACTAGCGCTTAGCTCCTACAATGAGCAGTTCTTC. This encodes CASRLALSSYNEQFF. Based on the CDR3 plus reference TRBV5-8 and TRBJ2-1, the full variable domain is EAGVTQSPTHLIKTRGQQATLRCSPISGHTSVYWYQQALGLGLQFLLWYDEGEERNRGNFPPRFSGRQFPNYSSELNVNALELEDSALYLCASRLALSSYNEQFFGPGTRLTVL.

CDR3 loop: CASSTSLGQGREVANTGELFF. The CDR3 DNA is TGTGCCAGCTCAACTAGCCTAGGACAGGGGAGAGAAGTCGCGAACACCGGGGAGCTGTTTTTT. V is TRBV18 and J is TRBJ2-2; 9 bases align to TRBD1. Germline CDR1 KGHSH, CDR2 LQKENI. The V and J ends lost 5 bases and 0 bases, in that order; junction bases with no gene match: 19. This CDR3 spans 21 amino acids.

The J gene is TRBJ2-1, the V gene TRBV5-4, with a weak D call TRBD2 (5 bases). The V gene lost 3 bases and the J gene lost 8 bases, with 18 bases spanning the gap. Germline assignment: CDR1 SGHNT and CDR2 YYREEE (reference sequence). The CDR3 is 15 amino acids. CDR3 sequence: CASSSDLGGGYEQFF. CDR3 in DNA: TGTGCCAGCAGCTCGGACTTGGGCGGAGGCTATGAGCAGTTCTTC. The full variable domain, in which reference TRBV5-4 and TRBJ2-1 provide the parts outside the CDR3, is ETGVTQSPTHLIKTRGQQVTLRCSSQSGHNTVSWYQQALGQGPQFIFQYYREEENGRGNFPPRFSGLQFPNYSSELNVNALELDDSALYLCASSSDLGGGYEQFFGPGTRLTVL.

V is TRBV10-3 and J is TRBJ1-3, with 8 bases lining up with TRBD1. With 4 bases clipped from V and 4 bases from J, the junction kept 3 bases outside the gene matches. From germline, CDR1 is ENHRY and CDR2 SYGVKD. This CDR3 is built from 14 residues. CDR3: CAISGTGPGNTIYF. Here the CDR3 DNA reads TGTGCCATCAGTGGGACAGGGCCCGGAAACACCATATATTTT.

The rearrangement links TRBV10-3 to TRBJ1-5; 10 bases line up with TRBD1. Germline V gives CDR1 ENHRY, CDR2 SYGVKD. This CDR3 contains 15 residues. Trimming took 11 bases from V and 0 from J; bases not matched to a gene: 7. The CDR3 loop reads CAERQGADSNQPQHF. The CDR3 region has the DNA TGTGCCGAAAGACAGGGGGCAGATAGCAATCAGCCCCAGCATTTT.

Comments on this clone: Compared with germline, one end of the junction differs, possibly owing to a read error. The chain recombines TRBV7-7 with TRBJ1-1; D is perhaps TRBD1 (6 bases). CDR1 and CDR2 (germline): SSHAT, FNYEAQ (reference sequence). The length of the CDR3 is 15 residues. The CDR3 reads CASSLSRGRNTEAFF. CDR3 sequence (DNA): TGTGCTAGCAGCTTATCCAGGGGCCGGAACACTGAAGCTTTCTTT.

In this sample, this clone turned up once. This rearrangement joins TRBV6-1 to TRBJ1-1; no clear D. Germline CDR1 reads MNHNS; CDR2 reads SASEGT. The CDR3 has 13 residues. Trimming cost V 4 bases and J 4 bases, with 10 bases left between them. Here the CDR3 reads CASSATVLTEAFF. The CDR3 region has the DNA TGTGCCAGCAGTGCCACAGTGCTCACTGAAGCTTTCTTT.

The V gene is TRBV14, the J gene TRBJ1-2; no clear D. Germline assignment: CDR1 SGHDN and CDR2 FVKESK. Deletions cut 1 base from V and 4 bases from J, with 13 bases between. The CDR3 is 15 amino acids. CDR3 sequence reads: CASSQGPRGGYGYTF. As DNA, the CDR3 is TGTGCCAGCAGCCAAGGTCCGCGGGGAGGCTATGGCTACACCTTC.

V is TRBV18 and J is TRBJ1-1; no clear D gene. CDR1 KGHSH and CDR2 LQKENI come from the germline V gene. Trimming removed 2 bases from V and 3 bases from J, with 16 bases in between. The CDR3 has 16 residues. This CDR3 reads CASSPYQREEDTEAFF. The CDR3 nucleotides are TGTGCCAGCTCACCATACCAAAGGGAGGAGGACACTGAAGCTTTCTTT.

The chain joins TRBV2 to TRBJ2-7; a possible D gene is TRBD1 (6 bases). Germline assignment: CDR1 SNHLY and CDR2 FYNNEI. The V end lost 6 bases, the J end lost 5 bases, and 11 bases lay between the germline ends. The CDR3 runs to 12 residues. The CDR3 loop is CASREQGHEQYV. Written as DNA, the CDR3 is TGTGCCAGCAGGGAACAGGGCCACGAGCAGTACGTC.